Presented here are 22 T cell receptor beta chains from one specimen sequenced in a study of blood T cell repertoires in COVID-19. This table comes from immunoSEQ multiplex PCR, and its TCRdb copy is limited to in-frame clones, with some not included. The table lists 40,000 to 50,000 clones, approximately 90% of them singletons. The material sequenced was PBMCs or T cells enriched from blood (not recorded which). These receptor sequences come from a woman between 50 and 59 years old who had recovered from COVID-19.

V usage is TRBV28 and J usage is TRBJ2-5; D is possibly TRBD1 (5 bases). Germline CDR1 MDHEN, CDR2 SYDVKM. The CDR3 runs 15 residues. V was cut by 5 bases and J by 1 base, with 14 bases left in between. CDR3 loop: CASSPFRAVQETQYF. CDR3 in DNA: TGTGCCAGCAGTCCCTTCAGGGCCGTCCAAGAGACCCAGTACTTC.

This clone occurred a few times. The CDR3 protein is CASASRIGWSYGYTF. The CDR3, as DNA: TGTGCCAGCGCCTCTAGGATCGGGTGGAGCTATGGCTACACCTTC. The chain uses TRBV11-2 and TRBJ1-2; D ambiguous. Germline V gene lookup returns CDR1 SGHAT and CDR2 FQNNGV. Trimming shortened V by 8 bases and J by 4 bases, and 20 bases separated the two germline ends. The CDR3 is 15 residues long.

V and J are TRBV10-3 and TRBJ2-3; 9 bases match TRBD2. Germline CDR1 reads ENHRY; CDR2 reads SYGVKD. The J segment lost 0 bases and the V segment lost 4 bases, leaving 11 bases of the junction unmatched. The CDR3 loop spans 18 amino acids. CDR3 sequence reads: CAISAQRGVGGSTDTQYF. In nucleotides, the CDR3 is TGTGCCATCAGTGCCCAGCGGGGGGTCGGTGGGAGCACAGATACGCAGTATTTT.

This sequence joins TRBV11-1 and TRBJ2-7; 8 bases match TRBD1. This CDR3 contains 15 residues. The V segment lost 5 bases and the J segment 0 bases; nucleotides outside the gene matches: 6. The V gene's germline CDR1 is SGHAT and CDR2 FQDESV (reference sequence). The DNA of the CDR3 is TGTGCCAGCAGCGAAGACAGGGGCCCCTCCTACGAGCAGTACTTC. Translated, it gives CASSEDRGPSYEQYF.

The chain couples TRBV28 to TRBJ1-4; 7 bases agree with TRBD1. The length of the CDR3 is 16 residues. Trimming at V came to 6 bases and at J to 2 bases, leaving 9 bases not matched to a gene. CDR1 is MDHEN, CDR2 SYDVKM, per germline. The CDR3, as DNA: TGTGCCAGCAGCTCGGAGGGGGCGTCGACTAATGAAAAACTGTTTTTT. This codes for CASSSEGASTNEKLFF.

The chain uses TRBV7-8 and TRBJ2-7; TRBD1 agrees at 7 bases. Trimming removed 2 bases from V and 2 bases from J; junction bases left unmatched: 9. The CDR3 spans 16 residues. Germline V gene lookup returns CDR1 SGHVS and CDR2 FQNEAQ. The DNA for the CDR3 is TGTGCCAGCAGCTTATACCGGGACAGTAAGGCCTACGAGCAGTACTTC. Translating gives CASSLYRDSKAYEQYF.

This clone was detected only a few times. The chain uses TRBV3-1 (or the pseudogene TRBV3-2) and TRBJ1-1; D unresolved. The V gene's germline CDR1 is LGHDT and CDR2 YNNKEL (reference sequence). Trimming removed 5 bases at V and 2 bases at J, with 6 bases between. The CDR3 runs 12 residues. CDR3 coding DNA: TGTGCCAGCAGCTGGGCTAACACTGAAGCTTTCTTT. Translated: CASSWANTEAFF.

The CDR3: CASSTQMAGGETQYF. DNA for the CDR3: TGTGCCAGCAGTACTCAAATGGCGGGAGGGGAGACCCAGTACTTC. The J gene is TRBJ2-5, the V gene TRBV28; 9 bases map to TRBD2. The germline CDR1 and CDR2 sequences are MDHEN and SYDVKM. Trimming removed 5 bases from V and 5 bases from J; junction bases left unmatched: 9. The CDR3 has 15 residues.

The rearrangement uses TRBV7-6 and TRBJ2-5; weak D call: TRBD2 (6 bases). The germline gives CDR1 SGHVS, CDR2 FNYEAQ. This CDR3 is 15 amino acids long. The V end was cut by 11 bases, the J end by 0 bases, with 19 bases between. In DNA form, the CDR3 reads TGTGCCTCTACCCCCCGGCGGGGTTACCAAGAGACCCAGTACTTC. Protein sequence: CASTPRRGYQETQYF.

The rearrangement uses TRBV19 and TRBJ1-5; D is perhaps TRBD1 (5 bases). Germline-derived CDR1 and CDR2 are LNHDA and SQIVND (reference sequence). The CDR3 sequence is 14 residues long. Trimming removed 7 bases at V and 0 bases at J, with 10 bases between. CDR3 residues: CASNGAYSNQPQHF. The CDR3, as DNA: TGTGCCAGTAATGGGGCCTATAGCAATCAGCCCCAGCATTTT. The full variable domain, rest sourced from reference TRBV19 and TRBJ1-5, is DGGITQSPKYLFRKEGQNVTLSCEQNLNHDAMYWYRQDPGQGLRLIYYSQIVNDFQKGDIAEGYSVSREKKESFPLTVTSAQKNPTAFYLCASNGAYSNQPQHFGDGTRLSIL.

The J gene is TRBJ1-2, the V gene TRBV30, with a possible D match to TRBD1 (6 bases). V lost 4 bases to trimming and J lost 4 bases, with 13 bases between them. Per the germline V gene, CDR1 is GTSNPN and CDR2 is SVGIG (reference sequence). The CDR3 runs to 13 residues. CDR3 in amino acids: CAWITQGSYGYTF. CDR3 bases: TGTGCCTGGATTACCCAGGGGTCCTATGGCTACACCTTC. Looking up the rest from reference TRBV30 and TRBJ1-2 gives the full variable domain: SQTIHQWPATLVQPVGSPLSLECTVEGTSNPNLYWYRQAAGRGLQLLFYSVGIGQISSEVPQNLSASRPQDRQFILSSKKLLLSDSGFYLCAWITQGSYGYTFGSGTRLTVV.

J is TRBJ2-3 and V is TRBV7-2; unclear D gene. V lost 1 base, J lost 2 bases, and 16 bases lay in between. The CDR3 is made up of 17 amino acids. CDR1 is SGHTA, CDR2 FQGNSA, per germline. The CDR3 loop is CASSLDGRRGATDTQYF. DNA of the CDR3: TGTGCCAGCAGCTTAGACGGTAGACGCGGAGCCACAGATACGCAGTATTTT.

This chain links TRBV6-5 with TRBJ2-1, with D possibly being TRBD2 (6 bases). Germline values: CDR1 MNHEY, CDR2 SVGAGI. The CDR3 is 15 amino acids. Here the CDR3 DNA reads TGTGCAACCAAGTGGGTGGGGGGAGCAAGCAATGAGCAGTTCTTC. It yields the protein CATKWVGGASNEQFF.

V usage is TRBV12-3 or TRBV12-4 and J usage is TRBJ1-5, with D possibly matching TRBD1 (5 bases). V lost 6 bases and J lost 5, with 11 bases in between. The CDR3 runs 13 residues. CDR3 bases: TGTGCCAGCAGCCTAGGGGAGGATCAGCCCCAGCATTTT. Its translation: CASSLGEDQPQHF.

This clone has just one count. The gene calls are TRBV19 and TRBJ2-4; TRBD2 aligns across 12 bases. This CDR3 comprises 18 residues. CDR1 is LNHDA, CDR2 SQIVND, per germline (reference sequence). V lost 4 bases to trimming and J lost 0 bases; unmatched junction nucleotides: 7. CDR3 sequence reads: CASSTSGRAQKAKNIQYF. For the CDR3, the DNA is TGTGCCAGTAGTACTAGCGGGAGGGCCCAGAAAGCCAAAAACATTCAGTACTTC. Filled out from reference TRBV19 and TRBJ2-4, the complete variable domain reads DGGITQSPKYLFRKEGQNVTLSCEQNLNHDAMYWYRQDPGQGLRLIYYSQIVNDFQKGDIAEGYSVSREKKESFPLTVTSAQKNPTAFYLCASSTSGRAQKAKNIQYFGAGTRLSVL.

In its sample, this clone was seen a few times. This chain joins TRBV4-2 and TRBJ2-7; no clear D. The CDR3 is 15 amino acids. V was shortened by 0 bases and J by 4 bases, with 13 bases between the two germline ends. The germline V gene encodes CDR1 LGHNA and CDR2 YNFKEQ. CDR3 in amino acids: CASSQDRQTRYEQYF. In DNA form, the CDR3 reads TGTGCCAGCAGCCAAGATCGCCAGACAAGATACGAGCAGTACTTC.

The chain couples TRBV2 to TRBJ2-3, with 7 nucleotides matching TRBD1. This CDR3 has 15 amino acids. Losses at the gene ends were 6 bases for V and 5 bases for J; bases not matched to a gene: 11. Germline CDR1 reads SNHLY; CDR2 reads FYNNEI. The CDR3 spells CASRFLRGRIDTQYF. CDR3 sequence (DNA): TGTGCCAGCAGATTTCTGAGGGGGCGCATAGATACGCAGTATTTT.

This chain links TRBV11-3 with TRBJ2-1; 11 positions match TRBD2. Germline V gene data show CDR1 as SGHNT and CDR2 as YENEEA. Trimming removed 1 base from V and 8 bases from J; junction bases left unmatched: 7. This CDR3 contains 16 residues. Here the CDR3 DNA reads TGTGCCAGCAGCTTAGGACTTAGCGGGAGGGGCGATGAGCAGTTCTTC. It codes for CASSLGLSGRGDEQFF.

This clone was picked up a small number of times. The CDR3 sequence: CASKEQDLGGSPLHF. In DNA, the CDR3 is TGTGCCAGTAAAGAGCAGGACCTAGGGGGTTCACCCCTCCACTTT. The chain employs TRBV19 and TRBJ1-6; TRBD1 is a possible D gene (6 bases). Trimming took off 7 bases at V and 9 bases at J, with 19 bases between the two ends. The V gene's germline CDR1 is LNHDA and CDR2 SQIVND (reference sequence). CDR3 length: 15 residues.

The CDR3 loop reads CASSSGHANTGELFF. As DNA, the CDR3 is TGTGCCAGTAGCTCTGGACACGCGAACACCGGGGAGCTGTTTTTT. The chain is built from TRBV19 and TRBJ2-2, with D tentatively TRBD1 (5 bases). This CDR3 spans 15 amino acids. Trimming took 6 bases from V and 0 from J, leaving 11 bases between them. The germline V gene encodes CDR1 LNHDA and CDR2 SQIVND (reference sequence).

The CDR3 sequence: CASSQRGALNTEAFF. Here the CDR3 DNA reads TGTGCCAGCTCACAACGGGGGGCCCTGAACACTGAAGCTTTCTTT. V gene TRBV18 combines with J gene TRBJ1-1, with D possibly being TRBD1 (6 bases). V shed 4 bases and J shed 0 bases, with 12 bases lying between them. Germline assignment: CDR1 KGHSH and CDR2 LQKENI. The CDR3 covers 15 residues.

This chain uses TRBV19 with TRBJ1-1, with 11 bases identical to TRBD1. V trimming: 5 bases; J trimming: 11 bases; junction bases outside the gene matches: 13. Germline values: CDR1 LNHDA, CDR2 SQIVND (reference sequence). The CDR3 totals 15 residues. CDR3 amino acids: CASSPREGTGGLAFF. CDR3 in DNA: TGTGCCAGTAGTCCAAGGGAAGGGACAGGGGGACTGGCTTTCTTT.